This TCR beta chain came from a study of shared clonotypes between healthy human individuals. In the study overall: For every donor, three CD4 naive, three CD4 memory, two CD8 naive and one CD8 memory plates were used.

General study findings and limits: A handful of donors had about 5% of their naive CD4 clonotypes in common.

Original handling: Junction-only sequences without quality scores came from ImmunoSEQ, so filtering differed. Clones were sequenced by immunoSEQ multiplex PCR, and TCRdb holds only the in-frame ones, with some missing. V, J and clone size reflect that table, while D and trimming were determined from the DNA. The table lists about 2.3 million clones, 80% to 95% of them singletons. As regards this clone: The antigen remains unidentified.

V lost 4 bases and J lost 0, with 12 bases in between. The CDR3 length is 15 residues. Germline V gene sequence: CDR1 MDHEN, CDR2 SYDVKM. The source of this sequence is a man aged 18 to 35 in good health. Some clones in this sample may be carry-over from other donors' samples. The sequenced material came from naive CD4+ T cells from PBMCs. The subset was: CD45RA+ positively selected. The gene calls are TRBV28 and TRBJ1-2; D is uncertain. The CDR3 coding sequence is TGTGCCAGCAGTTCCCATGAGGGAGCTAACTATGGCTACACCTTC. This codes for CASSSHEGANYGYTF.